This entry lists 14 T cell receptor beta chains sequenced from one sample in a study of regulatory T cells in long-lasting Graves disease. Time point reported: newly diagnosed GD, antithyroid drugs for less than 3 months. The authors made the TCR library using RNA they extracted from PBMCs. Through Arm-PCR of CDR3 regions and iRepertoire HTBI primers, TCR beta libraries were built. Each CDR3 protein is one row after TCRdb ran MiXCR on the multiplex PCR reads. The repertoire has 420,000 or so distinct CDR3 sequences, about 15% of them found once; the top ten carry about 25%. This sample was also put to use in a study of T cells in Graves' hyperthyroidism and ophthalmopathy.

Sequences were derived from peripheral blood mononuclear cells (PBMCs), sampled at new diagnosis, from a patient treated with antithyroid drugs. The source of these receptors is a woman in her late teens or twenties with Graves disease.

This clonotype was recorded a few times. The CDR3 region has the DNA TGTGCCAGCAGCTTGTCTCCCACAAGCGGCAATCAGCCCCAGCATTTT. Protein product: CASSLSPTSGNQPQHF. The V call is TRBV5-5, the J call TRBJ1-5; the D is unclear. CDR1 and CDR2 (germline): SGHKS, YYEKEE (reference sequence). This CDR3 spans 16 amino acids. V gave up 1 base and J gave up 2 bases, with 13 bases separating them.

This clonotype was observed many times. This chain uses TRBV28 with TRBJ2-5, with 7 bases matching TRBD2. From germline, CDR1 is MDHEN and CDR2 SYDVKM. This CDR3 spans 14 amino acids. With V trimmed by 6 bases and J by 2 bases, 6 bases remained unmatched. The CDR3 protein is CASRPGTIQETQYF. The CDR3 DNA reads TGTGCCAGCAGACCCGGGACTATACAAGAGACCCAGTACTTC.

The sample holds many counts of this clonotype. The rearrangement uses TRBV2 and TRBJ2-4; perhaps TRBD2 as D (5 bases). Trimming took off 4 bases at V and 3 bases at J, with 13 bases between the two ends. Germline V gives CDR1 SNHLY, CDR2 FYNNEI. The CDR3 covers 15 residues. The CDR3 spells CASSARERGKNIQYF. DNA for the CDR3: TGTGCCAGCAGTGCAAGGGAGCGCGGCAAAAACATTCAGTACTTC.

J is TRBJ2-7 and V is TRBV29-1; weak D call: TRBD2 (5 bases). The V end was cut by 4 bases, the J end by 6 bases, with 7 bases between. CDR1 and CDR2 from the germline V gene are SQVTM and ANQGSEA. This CDR3 region has 10 residues. In DNA form, the CDR3 reads TGCAGCGTTGTCGGGGTCGAGCAGTACTTC. As protein: CSVVGVEQYF.

This clonotype showed up many times. The CDR3 is CAWGGVYKSGELFF. DNA of the CDR3: TGTGCCTGGGGAGGGGTGTACAAATCCGGGGAGCTGTTTTTT. This chain uses TRBV30 with TRBJ2-2; a possible D gene is TRBD2 (6 bases). Germline V gene lookup returns CDR1 GTSNPN and CDR2 SVGIG (reference sequence). The CDR3 is 14 amino acids. Between the trimmed V and J ends, which lost 5 bases and 6 bases, there was a span of 16 bases.

Concerning this clonotype: One base away lies a much larger clone, so this may be a sequencing read error. V gene TRBV5-1 combines with J gene TRBJ2-1; D is uncertain. Germline CDR1 is SGHRS and CDR2 is YFSETQ. The CDR3 is 12 amino acids. For the CDR3, the DNA is TGCGCCAGCAGCTACTACTACAATGGGCAGTTCTTC. The encoded protein is CASSYYYNGQFF.

This sequence joins TRBV7-2 and TRBJ2-1; 11 bases are shared with TRBD2. V lost 5 bases and J lost 10; bases outside the gene matches: 13. CDR3 length: 16 residues. Germline assignment: CDR1 SGHTA and CDR2 FQGNSA. CDR3 sequence (DNA): TGTGCCAGCAGCCACGTCAGCACTAGCGGGAGCGGGGAGCAGTTCTTC. Protein: CASSHVSTSGSGEQFF.

There are many counts of this clonotype. This chain links TRBV30 with TRBJ2-7, with TRBD1 matching over 8 bases. V lost 0 bases to trimming and J lost 13 bases; unmatched junction nucleotides: 11. Looked up from germline, CDR1 is GTSNPN and CDR2 is SVGIG (reference sequence). This CDR3 spans 13 amino acids. CDR3: CAWSVDSMTGVYF. CDR3 in DNA: TGTGCCTGGAGTGTAGATAGCATGACAGGGGTATACTTC. Based on the CDR3 plus reference TRBV30 and TRBJ2-7, the full variable domain is SQTIHQWPATLVQPVGSPLSLECTVEGTSNPNLYWYRQAAGRGLQLLFYSVGIGQISSEVPQNLSASRPQDRQFILSSKKLLLSDSGFYLCAWSVDSMTGVYFGPGTRLTVT.

The V and J genes are TRBV29-1 and TRBJ2-7, with D possibly matching TRBD1 (5 bases). Germline lookup yields CDR1 SQVTM and CDR2 ANQGSEA. The CDR3 runs 13 residues. V was trimmed by 3 bases and J by 4 bases, leaving 13 bases between them. Written as DNA, the CDR3 is TGCAGCGTTGAGGGGCCAGGATTGTACGAGCAGTACTTC. It yields the protein CSVEGPGLYEQYF.

A single count supports this clonotype. The genes are TRBV28 and TRBJ2-7; TRBD1 matches at 8 bases. The V segment lost 5 bases and the J segment 5 bases; nucleotides outside the gene matches: 11. The germline CDR1 and CDR2 sequences are MDHEN and SYDVKM. The CDR3 is made up of 15 amino acids. In nucleotides, the CDR3 is TGTGCCAGCAGTCCACCCAACAGGGGGTTGGACGAGCAGTACTTC. As protein: CASSPPNRGLDEQYF.

The J gene is TRBJ2-5, the V gene TRBV3-1, with 12 bases lining up with TRBD2. CDR1 LGHDT and CDR2 YNNKEL come from the germline V gene (reference sequence). With V trimmed by 1 base and J by 1 base, 4 bases remained unmatched. CDR3 length equals 17 residues. The CDR3 nucleotides read TGTGCCAGCAGCCAAGGGCTAGCGGGGGGGAGCCAAGAGACCCAGTACTTC. It translates to CASSQGLAGGSQETQYF.

There are a few counts of this clonotype. A much larger clone is a single base away; this may be a read error. The rearrangement uses TRBV7-8 and TRBJ1-2; 9 nucleotides align to TRBD1. The germline V gene encodes CDR1 SGHVS and CDR2 FQNEAQ. The CDR3 sequence is 14 residues long. The CDR3 nucleotides are TGTGCCAGCAGCTCACAGGGGGCTGACTATGACTACACCTTC. Protein product: CASSSQGADYDYTF.

This chain links TRBV30 with TRBJ2-1; 10 bases agree with TRBD2. Germline V gene data show CDR1 as GTSNPN and CDR2 as SVGIG (reference sequence). This CDR3 is built from 13 residues. The V gene end was trimmed by 3 bases and the J gene end by 15 bases; junction bases not matched to a gene: 11. The CDR3 DNA is TGTGCCTGGAGCGCCGAGACTAGCGGGCCGGCGTTCTTC. Protein product: CAWSAETSGPAFF.

This clonotype came up a few times. The chain links TRBV20-1 to TRBJ2-7; weak D call: TRBD1 (5 bases). V lost 4 bases to trimming and J lost 10 bases, with 11 bases between them. Germline V lookup: CDR1 DFQATT, CDR2 SNEGSKA (reference sequence). This CDR3 is built from 10 residues. CDR3 DNA: TGCAGTGCTAACGACAGAAACCAGTACTTC. It specifies CSANDRNQYF.